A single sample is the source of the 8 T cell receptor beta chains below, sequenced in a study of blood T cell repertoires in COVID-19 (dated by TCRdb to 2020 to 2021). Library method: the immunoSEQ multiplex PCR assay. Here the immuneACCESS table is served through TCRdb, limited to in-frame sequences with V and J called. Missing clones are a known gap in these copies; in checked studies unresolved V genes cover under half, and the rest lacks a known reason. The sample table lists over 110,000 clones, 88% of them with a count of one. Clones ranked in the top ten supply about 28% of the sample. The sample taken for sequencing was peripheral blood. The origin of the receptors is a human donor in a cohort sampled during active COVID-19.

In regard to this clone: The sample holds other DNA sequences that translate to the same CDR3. The chain's CDR3 is CASSPSYEQYF. For the CDR3, the DNA is TGTGCCAGCAGCCCATCCTACGAGCAGTACTTC. J is TRBJ2-7 and V is TRBV11-2; no firm D call. With 5 bases removed from V and 1 base from J, the gap between germline ends came to 3 bases. This CDR3 region has 11 residues. CDR1 and CDR2 from the germline V gene are SGHAT and FQNNGV.

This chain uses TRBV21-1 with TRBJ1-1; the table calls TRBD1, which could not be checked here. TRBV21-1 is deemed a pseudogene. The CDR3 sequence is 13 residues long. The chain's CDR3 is CASSKGPNTEAFF. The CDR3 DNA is TGTGCCAGCAGCAAAGGGCCGAACACTGAAGCTTTCTTT.

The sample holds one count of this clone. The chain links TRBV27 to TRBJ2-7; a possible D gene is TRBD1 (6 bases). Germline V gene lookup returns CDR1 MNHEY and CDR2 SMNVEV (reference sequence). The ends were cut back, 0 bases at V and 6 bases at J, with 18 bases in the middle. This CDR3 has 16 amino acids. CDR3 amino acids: CASSLSMGDTRLEQYF. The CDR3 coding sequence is TGTGCCAGCAGTTTATCGATGGGGGACACCCGCCTCGAGCAGTACTTC.

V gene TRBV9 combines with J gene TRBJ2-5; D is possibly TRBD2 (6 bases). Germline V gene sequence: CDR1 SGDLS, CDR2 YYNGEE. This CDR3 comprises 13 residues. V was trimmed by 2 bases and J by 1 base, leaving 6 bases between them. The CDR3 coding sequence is TGTGCCAGCAGCGTTAGCGGCCAAGAGACCCAGTACTTC. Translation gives CASSVSGQETQYF.

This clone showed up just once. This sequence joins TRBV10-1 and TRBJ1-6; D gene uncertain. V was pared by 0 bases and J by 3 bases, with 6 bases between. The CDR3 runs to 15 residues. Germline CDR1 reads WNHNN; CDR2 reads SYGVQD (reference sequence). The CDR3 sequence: CASSESRIYNSPLHF. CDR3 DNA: TGCGCCAGCAGTGAGTCTAGAATCTATAATTCACCCCTCCACTTT.

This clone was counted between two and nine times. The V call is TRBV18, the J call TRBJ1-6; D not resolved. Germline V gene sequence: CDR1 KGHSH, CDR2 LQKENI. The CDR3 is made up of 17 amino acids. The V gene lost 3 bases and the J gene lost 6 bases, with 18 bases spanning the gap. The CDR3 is CASSPGSSSTINSPLHF. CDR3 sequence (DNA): TGTGCCAGCTCACCGGGCAGTTCTTCTACCATTAATTCACCCCTCCACTTT.

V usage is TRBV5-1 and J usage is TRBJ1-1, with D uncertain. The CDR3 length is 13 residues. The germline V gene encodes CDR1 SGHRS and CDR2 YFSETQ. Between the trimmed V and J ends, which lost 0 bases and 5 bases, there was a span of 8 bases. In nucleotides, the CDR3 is TGCGCCAGCAGCTTGGGAGGAGGGACTGAAGCTTTCTTT. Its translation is CASSLGGGTEAFF.

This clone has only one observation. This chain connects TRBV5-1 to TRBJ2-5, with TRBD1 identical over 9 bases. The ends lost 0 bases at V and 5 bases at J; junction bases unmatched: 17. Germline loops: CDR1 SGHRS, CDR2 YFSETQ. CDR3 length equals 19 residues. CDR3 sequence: CASSLDRGQSTVAWETQYF. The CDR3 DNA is TGCGCCAGCAGCTTGGACAGGGGGCAATCTACCGTAGCCTGGGAGACCCAGTACTTC.